This T cell receptor beta chain is drawn from a study of CD8 T cells in Susac syndrome. The wider study: At blood draw, Susac syndrome patients were therapy-naive, on corticosteroids, or on intravenous immunoglobulin alone.

CDR3 size: 16 residues. V was shortened by 0 bases and J by 0 bases, with 10 bases between the two germline ends. Germline V gene lookup returns CDR1 LGHNA and CDR2 YNFKEQ. Study results and caveats: The study recognized that its TCR sequencing and HLA analysis covered a relatively small number of individuals.

An input of roughly 0.5 to 1 ug of RNA was subjected to reverse transcription using random hexamers. TCR beta CDR3 was amplified by immunoSEQ multiplex PCR. This amplification extended across 54 Vbeta and 13 Jbeta segments. TCRdb recomputed calls from the immunoSEQ multiplex PCR reads with MiXCR, one row per CDR3 protein. The sample contains about 190,000 distinct CDR3 sequences, more than 85% of which appear only once. In the case of this clonotype: The antigen remains unidentified.

Negative isolation was applied to CD8+ and CD4+ T cells, and FACS enrichment was applied to TEMRA cells. This clonotype was obtained from a human donor with Susac syndrome. The sample consisted of CD4+ T cells from PBMCs. The V gene is TRBV4-2, the J gene TRBJ2-3; D is ambiguous. The CDR3 here is CASSQDFFPSTDTQYF. The CDR3 DNA is TGTGCCAGCAGCCAAGATTTTTTTCCTAGCACAGATACGCAGTATTTT.